This TCR beta chain was retrieved from a study of glioma-infiltrating T cells after dendritic cell vaccination. The repertoire was sequenced with immunoSEQ multiplex PCR; TCRdb's copy has only in-frame clones and lacks some. The repertoire consists of 75,000 to 95,000 clones, with 80% to 90% occurring once and the leading ten covering roughly 2%. The germline V gene has CDR1 SGHDT and CDR2 YYEEEE. V dropped 2 bases and J dropped 1 base, with 10 bases sitting between them. The CDR3 length is 16 residues. The time point was: after dendritic cell vaccination, including at tumor progression/relapse. The chain is built from TRBV5-6 and TRBJ2-6; D is possibly TRBD1 (6 bases). Sequencing was performed on blood, taken after dendritic cell vaccination. The TCR comes from a human donor with glioblastoma. Here the CDR3 DNA reads TGTGCCAGCAGCTTTACAGGGTTTTCTGGGGCCAACGTCCTGACTTTC. Protein: CASSFTGFSGANVLTF.